The following is a TCR beta chain sequence with its context. Its cognate antigen is unknown. One entry per CDR3 protein results from TCRdb running MiXCR on the reads. The sample carries about 920,000 distinct CDR3 sequences, around 32% recorded once. This record belongs to a study of T cell repertoires in cytomegalovirus infection. Turning to the study itself: CMV epitopes used comprised recently identified HLA-C-restricted ones and well-studied HLA-B-restricted ones. Both CMV infection and a matching HLA type were indicated by public TCR beta signatures.

The study's findings and limits: HLA-C-restricted, CMV-specific TCR beta clonotypes were dominant ex vivo. Summed frequency of public TCR beta families distinguished CMV carriers with the relevant HLA.

CDR1 and CDR2 from the germline V gene are MNHEY and SVGAGI. This CDR3 comprises 15 residues. V lost 0 bases and J 3 bases, leaving 11 bases between the germline ends. The receptor comes from a human donor in good health (CMV status not recorded). Some clones in this sample may be carry-over from other donors' samples. The rearrangement links TRBV6-5 to TRBJ1-1; the D gene is possibly TRBD1 (5 bases). Sequences were derived from cultured CD8+ T cells from PBMCs, sampled from culture after CMV antigen stimulation. CDR3 DNA sequence: TGTGCCAGCAGTTACTCGGGGGGTATCGACACTGAAGCTTTCTTT. Translated, it gives CASSYSGGIDTEAFF.